What follows are 9 T cell receptor beta chains derived from one specimen sequenced in a study of cytotoxic CD8 clonotypes in ibrutinib-treated CLL. Produced via immunoSEQ multiplex PCR; TCRdb's table is partial and in-frame only. The table shows 270,000 or so clones, with 60% to 80% occurring only once. The source material was PBMCs, sampled at disease progression, from a patient treated with ibrutinib. All receptors come from a human donor with chronic lymphocytic leukemia.

The chain recombines TRBV15 with TRBJ2-5; 13 bases align to TRBD2. Germline V gene lookup returns CDR1 LNHNV and CDR2 YYDKDF (reference sequence). The junction had 3 bases not matched to a gene; V was cut back by 4 bases and J by 1 base. The CDR3 covers 16 residues. CDR3 DNA: TGTGCCACCAGCATGGGGACTAGCGGGGTCCAAGAGACCCAGTACTTC. Translation: CATSMGTSGVQETQYF.

V gene TRBV7-2 combines with J gene TRBJ2-7; D is unclear. The CDR3 has 14 residues. Per germline, CDR1 SGHTA and CDR2 FQGNSA. V gave up 4 bases and J gave up 1 base, with 11 bases separating them. The CDR3 spells CASSYYTASYEQYF. The DNA for the CDR3 is TGTGCCAGCAGCTATTATACTGCTTCCTACGAGCAGTACTTC. Filled out from reference TRBV7-2 and TRBJ2-7, the complete variable domain reads GAGVSQSPSNKVTEKGKDVELRCDPISGHTALYWYRQSLGQGLEFLIYFQGNSAPDKSGLPSDRFSAERTGGSVSTLTIQRTQQEDSAVYLCASSYYTASYEQYFGPGTRLTVT.

The V gene is TRBV6-1, the J gene TRBJ1-2; TRBD1 aligns across 8 bases. The CDR3 spans 17 residues. V trimming: 4 bases; J trimming: 4 bases; junction bases outside the gene matches: 14. The germline CDR1 and CDR2 sequences are MNHNS and SASEGT. The CDR3 region has the DNA TGTGCCAGCAGTGTATCTAGGACAGGGACAAAGGGCTATGGCTACACCTTC. Residues: CASSVSRTGTKGYGYTF.

The gene calls are TRBV9 and TRBJ1-1; D not resolved. The V gene lost 0 bases and the J gene lost 4 bases, with 7 bases spanning the gap. Germline assignment: CDR1 SGDLS and CDR2 YYNGEE. The CDR3 totals 13 residues. The CDR3, as DNA: TGTGCCAGCAGCGTAGACTTTGCCACTGAAGCTTTCTTT. Amino acids: CASSVDFATEAFF. The full variable domain, completed using reference TRBV9 and TRBJ1-1, is DSGVTQTPKHLITATGQRVTLRCSPRSGDLSVYWYQQSLDQGLQFLIQYYNGEERAKGNILERFSAQQFPDLHSELNLSSLELGDSALYFCASSVDFATEAFFGQGTRLTVV.

Written as DNA, the CDR3 is TGTGCCACCAGCAGAGATCCCCCAGATACGCAGTATTTT. Translation: CATSRDPPDTQYF. V gene TRBV15 combines with J gene TRBJ2-3; D uncertain. The CDR3 sequence is 13 residues long. V dropped 0 bases and J dropped 4 bases, with 5 bases sitting between them. Looked up from germline, CDR1 is LNHNV and CDR2 is YYDKDF (reference sequence).

The chain uses TRBV5-1 and TRBJ2-4; 8 bases agree with TRBD2. V lost 0 bases to trimming and J lost 6 bases; unmatched junction nucleotides: 14. The germline CDR1 and CDR2 sequences are SGHRS and YFSETQ. This CDR3 region has 18 residues. CDR3: CASSLAISGVPDLNIQYF. CDR3 nucleotide sequence: TGCGCCAGCAGCTTGGCTATTAGCGGGGTCCCCGACTTAAACATTCAGTACTTC. The full variable domain, rest sourced from reference TRBV5-1 and TRBJ2-4, is KAGVTQTPRYLIKTRGQQVTLSCSPISGHRSVSWYQQTPGQGLQFLFEYFSETQRNKGNFPGRFSGRQFSNSRSEMNVSTLELGDSALYLCASSLAISGVPDLNIQYFGAGTRLSVL.

This clone was observed once. The same CDR3 also results from other DNA sequences found in this sample. V is TRBV12-5 and J is TRBJ1-5; D not certain. V lost 3 bases and J lost 4, with 1 base in between. The V gene's germline CDR1 is LGHNT and CDR2 FRNRAP. CDR3 length equals 11 residues. The CDR3 DNA reads as TGTGCTAGTGGTTTTAATCAGCCCCAGCATTTT. Its translation is CASGFNQPQHF.

This chain connects TRBV7-6 to TRBJ2-3, with D perhaps matching TRBD1 (5 bases). Trimming removed 0 bases from V and 9 bases from J, with 10 bases in between. Germline lookup yields CDR1 SGHVS and CDR2 FNYEAQ. CDR3 length equals 13 residues. The CDR3 sequence: CASSLASGKTQYF. The DNA for the CDR3 is TGTGCCAGCAGCTTAGCGTCAGGGAAAACGCAGTATTTT.

The gene calls are TRBV4-1 and TRBJ1-5; D is uncertain. This CDR3 comprises 14 residues. V lost 3 bases, J lost 5 bases, and 11 bases lay in between. The germline gives CDR1 MGHRA, CDR2 YSYEKL. The CDR3 is CASSHPHGHQPQHF. The DNA for the CDR3 is TGCGCCAGCAGCCACCCTCACGGACATCAGCCCCAGCATTTT.